The clone carrying this T cell receptor beta chain was picked up many times. Construction of the TCR beta libraries employed iRepertoire HTBI primers in conjunction with Arm-PCR of CDR3 regions. Via MiXCR, TCRdb re-called the multiplex PCR reads, giving one row per CDR3 protein. Of about 460,000 distinct CDR3 sequences listed, around 15% are singletons. Time point denoted: newly diagnosed GD, antithyroid drugs for less than 3 months. Making the TCR library involved RNA that had been extracted from PBMCs. V was cut by 2 bases and J by 1 base, with 8 bases left in between. Per the germline V gene, CDR1 is MNHNS and CDR2 is SASEGT. There are 14 residues in the CDR3. The record originates from a study of regulatory T cells in long-lasting Graves disease. These same data were also listed under a study on T cells in Graves' hyperthyroidism and ophthalmopathy.

J is TRBJ1-1 and V is TRBV6-1, with a possible D match to TRBD1 (6 bases). This specimen consisted of peripheral blood mononuclear cells (PBMCs), obtained at new diagnosis, from a patient treated with antithyroid drugs. The sequence derives from a woman aged 45-65 years with Graves disease. The CDR3 protein is CASSEQGQNTEAFF. The CDR3 nucleotides read TGTGCCAGCAGTGAACAGGGACAGAACACTGAAGCTTTCTTT.